One and the same sample provided the 3 T cell receptor beta chains below, sequenced in a study of cytomegalovirus exposure and HLA in healthy donors. The PCR ran on 60 Vbeta and 13 Jbeta primers. Method: immunoSEQ multiplex PCR; TCRdb's copy keeps in-frame clones and lacks some. The repertoire holds 80,000 or so clones, with 55% to 75% as singletons. Input material: PBMCs. The receptor set was obtained from a man aged 25 to 40 in good health and CMV-seropositive.

The chain links TRBV18 to TRBJ2-7; 10 bases are shared with TRBD1. The trim removed 5 bases at V and 0 bases at J, leaving 1 base unmatched. The CDR3 is 14 residues long. The germline V gene has CDR1 KGHSH and CDR2 LQKENI. CDR3 nucleotides: TGTGCCAGCTCAGGGACAGGGGTCTCCTACGAGCAGTACTTC. It encodes CASSGTGVSYEQYF.

In this sample, this clone turned up a few times. This chain joins TRBV28 and TRBJ2-7; possibly TRBD1 for D (6 bases). The length of the CDR3 is 14 residues. The V and J ends lost 6 bases and 2 bases respectively, with 14 bases between them. Germline V CDR1 and CDR2: MDHEN, SYDVKM. The CDR3 sequence is CASSPLQGAYEQYF. For the CDR3, the DNA is TGTGCCAGCAGCCCGCTACAGGGAGCCTACGAGCAGTACTTC.

This CDR3 reads CASSEELGVGSQPQHF. The CDR3 nucleotides read TGTGCCAGCAGTGAAGAGCTAGGAGTTGGGTCTCAGCCCCAGCATTTT. The chain carries TRBV6-1 and TRBJ1-5; D ambiguous. Trimming removed 1 base at V and 6 bases at J, with 16 bases between. CDR3 size: 16 residues. Germline V gene sequence: CDR1 MNHNS, CDR2 SASEGT.